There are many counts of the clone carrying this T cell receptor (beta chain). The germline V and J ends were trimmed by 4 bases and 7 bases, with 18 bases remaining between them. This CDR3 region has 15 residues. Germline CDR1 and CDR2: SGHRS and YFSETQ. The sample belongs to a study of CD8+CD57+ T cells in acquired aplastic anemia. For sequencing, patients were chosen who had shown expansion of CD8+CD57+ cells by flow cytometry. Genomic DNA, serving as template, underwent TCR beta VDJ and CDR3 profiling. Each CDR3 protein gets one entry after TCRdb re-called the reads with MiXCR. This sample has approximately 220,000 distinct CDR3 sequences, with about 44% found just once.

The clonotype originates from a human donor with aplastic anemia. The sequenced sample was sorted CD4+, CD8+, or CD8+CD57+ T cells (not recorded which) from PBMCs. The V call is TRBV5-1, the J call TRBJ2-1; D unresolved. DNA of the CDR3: TGCGCCAGCAGCCTGTCGGCAGCGAGGAATAATGAGCAGTTCTTC. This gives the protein CASSLSAARNNEQFF. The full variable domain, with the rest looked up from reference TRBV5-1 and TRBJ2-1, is KAGVTQTPRYLIKTRGQQVTLSCSPISGHRSVSWYQQTPGQGLQFLFEYFSETQRNKGNFPGRFSGRQFSNSRSEMNVSTLELGDSALYLCASSLSAARNNEQFFGPGTRLTVL.